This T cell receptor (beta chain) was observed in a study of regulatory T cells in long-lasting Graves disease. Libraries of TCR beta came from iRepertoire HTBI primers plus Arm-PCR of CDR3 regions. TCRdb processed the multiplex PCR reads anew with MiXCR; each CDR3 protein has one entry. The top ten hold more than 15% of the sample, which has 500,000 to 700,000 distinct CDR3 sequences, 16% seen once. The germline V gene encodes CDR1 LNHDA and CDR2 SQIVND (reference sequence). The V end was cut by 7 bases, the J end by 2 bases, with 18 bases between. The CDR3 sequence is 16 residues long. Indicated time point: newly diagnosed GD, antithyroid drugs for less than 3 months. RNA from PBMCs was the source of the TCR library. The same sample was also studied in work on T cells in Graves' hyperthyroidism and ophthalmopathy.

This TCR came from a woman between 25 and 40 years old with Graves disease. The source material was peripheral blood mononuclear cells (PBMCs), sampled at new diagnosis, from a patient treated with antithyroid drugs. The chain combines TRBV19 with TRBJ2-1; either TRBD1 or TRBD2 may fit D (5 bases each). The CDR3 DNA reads TGTGCCAGTATTGGGGAAATGGGGACGACCTACAATGAGCAGTTCTTC. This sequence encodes CASIGEMGTTYNEQFF.